This T cell receptor beta chain is from a study of control samples from healthy donors and cancer patients. Here immunoSEQ multiplex PCR was the method, and the copy in TCRdb shows in-frame clones only, minus some. The sample shows under 200,000 clones, roughly 94% of them seen only once. The receptor comes from a man between 60 and 75 years old with colorectal cancer. The sample taken for sequencing was PBMCs.

CDR3 sequence: CATSSLKDSGRLNSPLHF. CDR3 nucleotides: TGTGCCACCAGCAGCCTAAAGGACAGTGGAAGGTTAAATTCACCCCTCCACTTT. The chain couples TRBV24-1 to TRBJ1-6; D is possibly TRBD1 (6 bases). The CDR3 contains 18 residues. Germline CDR1 is KGHDR and CDR2 is SFDVKD. V dropped 7 bases and J dropped 7 bases, with 25 bases sitting between them.